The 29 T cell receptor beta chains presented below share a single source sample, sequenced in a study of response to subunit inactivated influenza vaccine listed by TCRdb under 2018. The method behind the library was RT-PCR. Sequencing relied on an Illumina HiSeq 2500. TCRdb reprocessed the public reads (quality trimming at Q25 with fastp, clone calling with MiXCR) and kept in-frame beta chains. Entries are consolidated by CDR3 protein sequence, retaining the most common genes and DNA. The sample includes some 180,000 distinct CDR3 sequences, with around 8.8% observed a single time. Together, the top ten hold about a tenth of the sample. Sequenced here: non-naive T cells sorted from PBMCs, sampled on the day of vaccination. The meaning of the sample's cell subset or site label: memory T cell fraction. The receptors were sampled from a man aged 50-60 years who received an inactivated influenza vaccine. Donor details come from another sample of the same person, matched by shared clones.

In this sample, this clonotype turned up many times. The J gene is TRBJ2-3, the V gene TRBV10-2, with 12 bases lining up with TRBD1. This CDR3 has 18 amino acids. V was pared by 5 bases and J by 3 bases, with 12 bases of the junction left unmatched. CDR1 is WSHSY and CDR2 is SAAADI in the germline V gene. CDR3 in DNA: TGCGCCAGCAGTCGAGGGACAGGGGGCGGGGAGAGGACAGATACGCAGTATTTT. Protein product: CASSRGTGGGERTDTQYF.

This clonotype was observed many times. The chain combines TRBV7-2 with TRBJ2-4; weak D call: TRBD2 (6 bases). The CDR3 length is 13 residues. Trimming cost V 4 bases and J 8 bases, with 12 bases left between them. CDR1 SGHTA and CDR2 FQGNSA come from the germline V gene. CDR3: CASSSLSGDIQYF. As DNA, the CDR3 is TGTGCCAGCAGCTCACTTTCGGGGGACATTCAGTACTTC.

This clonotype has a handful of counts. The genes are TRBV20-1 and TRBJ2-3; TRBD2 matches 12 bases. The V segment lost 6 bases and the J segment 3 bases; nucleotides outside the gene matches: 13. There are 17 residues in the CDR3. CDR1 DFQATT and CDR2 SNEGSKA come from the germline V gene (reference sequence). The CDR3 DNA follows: TGCAGTGCCGGAGATCTAGCGGGGGGGAGGGGAACAGATACGCAGTATTTT. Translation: CSAGDLAGGRGTDTQYF.

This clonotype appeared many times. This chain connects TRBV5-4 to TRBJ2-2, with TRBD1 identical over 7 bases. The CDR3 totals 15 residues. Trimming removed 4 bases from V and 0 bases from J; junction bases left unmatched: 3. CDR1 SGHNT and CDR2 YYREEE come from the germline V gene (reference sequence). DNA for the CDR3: TGTGCCAGCAGCGCTGGGACAGCGAACACCGGGGAGCTGTTTTTT. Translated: CASSAGTANTGELFF.

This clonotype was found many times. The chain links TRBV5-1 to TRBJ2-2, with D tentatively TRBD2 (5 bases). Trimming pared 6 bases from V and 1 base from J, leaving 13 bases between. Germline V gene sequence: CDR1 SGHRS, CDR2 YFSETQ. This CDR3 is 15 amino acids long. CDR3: CASTRGQMNTGELFF. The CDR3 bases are TGCGCCAGCACCCGGGGTCAGATGAACACCGGGGAGCTGTTTTTT.

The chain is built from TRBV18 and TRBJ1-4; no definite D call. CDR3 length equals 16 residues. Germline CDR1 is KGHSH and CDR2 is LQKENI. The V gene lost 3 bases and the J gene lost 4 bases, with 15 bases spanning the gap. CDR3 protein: CASSPPGAGSNEKLFF. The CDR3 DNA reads TGTGCCAGCTCACCCCCAGGCGCGGGAAGTAATGAAAAACTGTTTTTT.

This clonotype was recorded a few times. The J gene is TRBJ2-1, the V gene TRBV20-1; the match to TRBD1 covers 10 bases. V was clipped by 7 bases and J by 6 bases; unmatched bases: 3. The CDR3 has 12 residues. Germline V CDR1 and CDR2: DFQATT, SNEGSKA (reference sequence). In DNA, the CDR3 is TGCAGTGTCGGGACAGGGGTCAATGAGCAGTTCTTC. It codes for CSVGTGVNEQFF.

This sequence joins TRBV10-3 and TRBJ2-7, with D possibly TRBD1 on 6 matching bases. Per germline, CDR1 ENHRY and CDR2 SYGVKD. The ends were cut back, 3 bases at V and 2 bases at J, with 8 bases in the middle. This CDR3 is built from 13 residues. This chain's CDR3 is CAISDPGAYEQYF. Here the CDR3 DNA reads TGTGCCATCAGTGATCCAGGGGCCTACGAGCAGTACTTC.

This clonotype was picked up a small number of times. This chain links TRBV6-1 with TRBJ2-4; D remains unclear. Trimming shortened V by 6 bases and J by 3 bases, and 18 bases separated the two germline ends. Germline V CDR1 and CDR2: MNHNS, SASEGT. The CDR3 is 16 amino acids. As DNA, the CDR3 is TGTGCCAGCAGCATCGGGCAGAACCTGGTCAAAAACATTCAGTACTTC. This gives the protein CASSIGQNLVKNIQYF.

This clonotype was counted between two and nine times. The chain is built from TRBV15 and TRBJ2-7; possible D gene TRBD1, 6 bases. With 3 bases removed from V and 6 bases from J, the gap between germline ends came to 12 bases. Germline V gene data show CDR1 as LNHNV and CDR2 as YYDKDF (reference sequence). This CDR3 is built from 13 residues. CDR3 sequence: CATSRNRAAEQYF. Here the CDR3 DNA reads TGTGCCACCAGCAGGAACAGGGCAGCCGAGCAGTACTTC.

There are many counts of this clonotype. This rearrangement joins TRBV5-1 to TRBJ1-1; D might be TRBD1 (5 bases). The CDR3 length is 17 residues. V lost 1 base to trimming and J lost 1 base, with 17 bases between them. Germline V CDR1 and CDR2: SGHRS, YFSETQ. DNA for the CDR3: TGCGCCAGCAGCTTGCGCCAGGGTGGGGTGGAGAACACTGAAGCTTTCTTT. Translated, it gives CASSLRQGGVENTEAFF.

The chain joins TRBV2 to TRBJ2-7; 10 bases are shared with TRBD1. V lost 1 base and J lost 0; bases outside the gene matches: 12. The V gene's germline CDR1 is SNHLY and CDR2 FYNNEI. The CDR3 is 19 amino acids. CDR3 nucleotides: TGTGCCAGCAGTGAAGAGGGTTTTTTAAGGGACAGGGGCTCCTACGAGCAGTACTTC. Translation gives CASSEEGFLRDRGSYEQYF.

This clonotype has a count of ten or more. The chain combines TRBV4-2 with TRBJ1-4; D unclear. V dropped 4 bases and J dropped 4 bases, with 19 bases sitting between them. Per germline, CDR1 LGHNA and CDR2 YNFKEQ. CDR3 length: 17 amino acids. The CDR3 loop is CASSPRAFGSYNEKLFF. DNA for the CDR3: TGTGCCAGCAGCCCGCGAGCGTTCGGCAGCTATAATGAAAAACTGTTTTTT.

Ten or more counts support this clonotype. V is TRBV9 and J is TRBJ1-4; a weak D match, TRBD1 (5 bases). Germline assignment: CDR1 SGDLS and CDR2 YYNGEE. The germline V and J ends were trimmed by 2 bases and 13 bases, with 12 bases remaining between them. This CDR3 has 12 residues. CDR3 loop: CASSVGGGTLFF. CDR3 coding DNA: TGTGCCAGCAGCGTCGGTGGGGGGACACTGTTTTTT.

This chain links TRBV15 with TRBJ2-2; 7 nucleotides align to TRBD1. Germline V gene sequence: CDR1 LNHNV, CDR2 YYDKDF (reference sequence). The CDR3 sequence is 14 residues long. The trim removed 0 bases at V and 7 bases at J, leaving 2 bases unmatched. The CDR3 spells CATSRDWDSGELFF. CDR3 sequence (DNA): TGTGCCACCAGCAGAGACTGGGACAGCGGGGAGCTGTTTTTT.

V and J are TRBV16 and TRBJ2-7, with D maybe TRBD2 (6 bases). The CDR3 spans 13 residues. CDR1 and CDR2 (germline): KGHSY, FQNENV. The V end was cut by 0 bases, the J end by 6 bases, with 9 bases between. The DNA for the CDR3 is TGTGCCAGCAGCCAATCGTGGGAGGCCGAGCAGTACTTC. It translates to CASSQSWEAEQYF.

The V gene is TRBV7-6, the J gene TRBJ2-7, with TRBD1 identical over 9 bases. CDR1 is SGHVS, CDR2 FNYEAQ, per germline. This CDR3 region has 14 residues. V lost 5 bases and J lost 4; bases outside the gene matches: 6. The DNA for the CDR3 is TGTGCCAGCAGCCTCACAGGGGGCGTGTACGAGCAGTACTTC. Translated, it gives CASSLTGGVYEQYF.

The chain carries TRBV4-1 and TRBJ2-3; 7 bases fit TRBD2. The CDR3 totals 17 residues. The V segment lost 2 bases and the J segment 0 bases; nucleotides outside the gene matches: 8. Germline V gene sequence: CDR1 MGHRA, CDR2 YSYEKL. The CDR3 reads CASSQFERGLSTDTQYF. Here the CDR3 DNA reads TGCGCCAGCAGCCAATTCGAGCGGGGTCTAAGCACAGATACGCAGTATTTT.

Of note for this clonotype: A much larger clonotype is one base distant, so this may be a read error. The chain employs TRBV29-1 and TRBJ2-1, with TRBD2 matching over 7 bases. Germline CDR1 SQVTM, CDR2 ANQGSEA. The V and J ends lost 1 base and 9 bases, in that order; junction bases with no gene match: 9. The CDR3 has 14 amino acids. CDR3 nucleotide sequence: TGCAGCGTTGAAGTCCTAGCGGAAGCGGTTGAGCAGTTCTTC. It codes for CSVEVLAEAVEQFF.

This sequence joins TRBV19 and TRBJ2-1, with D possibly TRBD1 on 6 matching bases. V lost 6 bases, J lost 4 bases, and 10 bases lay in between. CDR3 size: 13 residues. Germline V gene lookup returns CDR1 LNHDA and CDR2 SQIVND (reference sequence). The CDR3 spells CASSARGYNEQFF. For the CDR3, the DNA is TGTGCCAGTAGCGCCAGGGGTTACAATGAGCAGTTCTTC.

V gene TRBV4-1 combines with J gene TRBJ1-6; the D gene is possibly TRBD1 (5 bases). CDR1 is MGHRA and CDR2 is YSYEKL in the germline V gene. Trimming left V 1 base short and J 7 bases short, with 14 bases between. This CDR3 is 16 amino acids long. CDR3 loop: CASSQGAGFDNSPLHF. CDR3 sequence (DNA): TGCGCCAGCAGCCAAGGGGCAGGGTTTGACAATTCACCCCTCCACTTT.

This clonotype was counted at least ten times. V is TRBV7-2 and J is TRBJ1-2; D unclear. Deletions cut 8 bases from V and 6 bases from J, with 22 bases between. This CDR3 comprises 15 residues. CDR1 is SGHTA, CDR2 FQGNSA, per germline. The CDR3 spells CASASRVLTSNGYTF. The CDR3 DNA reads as TGTGCCAGCGCTTCCCGGGTCTTAACCTCAAATGGCTACACCTTC.

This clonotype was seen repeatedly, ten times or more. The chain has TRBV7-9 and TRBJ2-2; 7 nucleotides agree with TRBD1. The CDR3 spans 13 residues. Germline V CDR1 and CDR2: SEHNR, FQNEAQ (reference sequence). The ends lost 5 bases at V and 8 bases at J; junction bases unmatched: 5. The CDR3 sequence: CASSVTGQGELFF. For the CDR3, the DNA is TGTGCCAGCAGCGTGACGGGACAGGGGGAGCTGTTTTTT.

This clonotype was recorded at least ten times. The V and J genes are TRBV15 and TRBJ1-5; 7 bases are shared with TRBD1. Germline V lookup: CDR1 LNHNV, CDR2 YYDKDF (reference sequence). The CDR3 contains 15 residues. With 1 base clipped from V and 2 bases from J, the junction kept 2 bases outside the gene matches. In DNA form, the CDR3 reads TGTGCCACCAGCAGAGGGACAGGACGCAATCAGCCCCAGCATTTT. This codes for CATSRGTGRNQPQHF.

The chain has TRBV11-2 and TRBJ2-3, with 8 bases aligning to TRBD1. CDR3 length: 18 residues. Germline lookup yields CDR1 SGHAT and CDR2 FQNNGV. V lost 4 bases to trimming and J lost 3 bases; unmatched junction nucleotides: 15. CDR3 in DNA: TGTGCCAGCAGCTCCCGCCCCCCCCGGGACAGGCTTACAGATACGCAGTATTTT. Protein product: CASSSRPPRDRLTDTQYF.

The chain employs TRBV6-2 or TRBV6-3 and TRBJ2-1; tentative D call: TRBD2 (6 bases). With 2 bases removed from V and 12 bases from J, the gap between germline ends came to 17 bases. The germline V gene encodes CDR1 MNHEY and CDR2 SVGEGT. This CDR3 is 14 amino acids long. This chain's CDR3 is CASSYEGRIGGQFF. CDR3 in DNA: TGTGCCAGCAGTTACGAGGGGAGGATAGGAGGGCAGTTCTTC.

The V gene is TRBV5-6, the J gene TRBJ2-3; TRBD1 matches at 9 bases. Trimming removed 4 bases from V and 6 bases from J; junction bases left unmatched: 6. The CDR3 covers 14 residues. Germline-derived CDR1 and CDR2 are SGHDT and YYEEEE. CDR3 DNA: TGTGCCAGCAGCAAGGACAGGGGTTTCGATACGCAGTATTTT. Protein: CASSKDRGFDTQYF.

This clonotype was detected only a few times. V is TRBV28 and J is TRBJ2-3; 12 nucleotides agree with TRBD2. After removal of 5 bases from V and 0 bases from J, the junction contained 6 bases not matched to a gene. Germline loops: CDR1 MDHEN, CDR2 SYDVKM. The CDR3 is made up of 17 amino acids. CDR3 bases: TGTGCCAGCAGTCCGGCTAGCGGGGGGGGAAGCACAGATACGCAGTATTTT. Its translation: CASSPASGGGSTDTQYF. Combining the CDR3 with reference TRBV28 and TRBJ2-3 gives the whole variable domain DVKVTQSSRYLVKRTGEKVFLECVQDMDHENMFWYRQDPGLGLRLIYFSYDVKMKEKGDIPEGYSVSREKKERFSLILESASTNQTSMYLCASSPASGGGSTDTQYFGPGTRLTVL.

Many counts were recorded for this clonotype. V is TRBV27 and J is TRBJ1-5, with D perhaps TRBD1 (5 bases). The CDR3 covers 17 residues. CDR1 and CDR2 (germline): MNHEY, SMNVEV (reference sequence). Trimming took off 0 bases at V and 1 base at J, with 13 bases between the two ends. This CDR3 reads CASSLSGGTVSNQPQHF. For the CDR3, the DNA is TGTGCCAGCAGTTTATCGGGGGGGACGGTCAGCAATCAGCCCCAGCATTTT.